These 17 T cell receptor beta chains came from one sample sequenced in a study of response to subunit inactivated influenza vaccine. TCRdb reanalysed the RT-PCR reads using MiXCR and keeps one entry per CDR3 protein. The sample holds some 500,000 distinct CDR3 sequences, approximately 15% seen once. The sequencing used CD4+ T cells sorted from PBMCs, collected roughly 24 months after vaccination. The receptors here all came from a man aged 45 to 75 who received an inactivated influenza vaccine.

This clonotype turned up a few times. The chain is built from TRBV6-5 and TRBJ1-1, with 11 bases that match TRBD1. Germline assignment: CDR1 MNHEY and CDR2 SVGAGI. This CDR3 is built from 18 residues. The V gene end was trimmed by 2 bases and the J gene end by 1 base; junction bases not matched to a gene: 9. The CDR3: CASSYDRTGGLQNTEAFF. Here the CDR3 DNA reads TGTGCCAGCAGTTACGATCGGACAGGGGGCTTACAGAACACTGAAGCTTTCTTT.

This clonotype was observed a few times. The gene calls are TRBV2 and TRBJ2-5; maybe TRBD2 (6 bases). The V end was cut by 3 bases, the J end by 5 bases, with 13 bases between. CDR1 SNHLY and CDR2 FYNNEI come from the germline V gene. The CDR3 loop spans 14 amino acids. The CDR3 sequence: CASSDGGGGETQYF. Here the CDR3 DNA reads TGTGCCAGCAGTGACGGGGGAGGAGGGGAGACCCAGTACTTC.

The gene calls are TRBV18 and TRBJ2-1; 9 nucleotides match TRBD2. CDR3 length: 16 amino acids. In germline, CDR1 is KGHSH, CDR2 LQKENI. V gave up 3 bases and J gave up 0 bases; unmatched junction bases: 3. The CDR3 sequence is CASSPRTSDSYNEQFF. The CDR3 DNA reads as TGTGCCAGCTCACCCCGGACTAGCGACTCCTACAATGAGCAGTTCTTC.

The rearrangement links TRBV2 to TRBJ1-4; 7 bases map to TRBD1. CDR3 size: 14 residues. Germline-derived CDR1 and CDR2 are SNHLY and FYNNEI. Unmatched junction bases numbered 9, after V lost 6 bases and J lost 8 bases. The CDR3 reads CASRRGLSEEKLFF. DNA for the CDR3: TGTGCCAGCAGGAGGGGGCTTTCGGAAGAAAAACTGTTTTTT.

This clonotype was detected a few times. V is TRBV2 and J is TRBJ2-1; 8 bases align to TRBD2. The V segment lost 3 bases and the J segment 8 bases; nucleotides outside the gene matches: 15. CDR3 length: 17 residues. Germline V CDR1 and CDR2: SNHLY, FYNNEI. The DNA of the CDR3 is TGTGCCAGCAGTGACCCTCGACTAGCGCGGAGCTATGATGAGCAGTTCTTC. This encodes CASSDPRLARSYDEQFF.

The chain employs TRBV4-2 and TRBJ2-2, with 12 positions matching TRBD2. V lost 4 bases to trimming and J lost 5 bases; unmatched junction nucleotides: 8. This CDR3 comprises 17 residues. CDR1 and CDR2 (germline): LGHNA, YNFKEQ. The CDR3 coding sequence is TGTGCCAGCAGCCCGACTAGCGGGAGAGAGGATACCGGGGAGCTGTTTTTT. Amino acids: CASSPTSGREDTGELFF.

CDR3 region: CASSQLVETQYF. The CDR3 DNA follows: TGTGCCAGCAGCCAGCTTGTGGAGACCCAGTACTTC. The rearrangement links TRBV3-1 to TRBJ2-5; unclear D gene. The CDR3 is 12 residues long. Trimming cost V 3 bases and J 5 bases, with 7 bases left between them. Germline CDR1 is LGHDT and CDR2 is YNNKEL (reference sequence).

The rearrangement uses TRBV4-1 and TRBJ2-3, with TRBD1 matching 7 bases. The germline CDR1 and CDR2 sequences are MGHRA and YSYEKL. After removal of 2 bases from V and 6 bases from J, the junction contained 11 bases not matched to a gene. CDR3 length: 16 amino acids. CDR3 region: CASSQTDRVRRDTQYF. DNA for the CDR3: TGCGCCAGCAGCCAAACAGACAGGGTGCGGCGGGATACGCAGTATTTT.

The chain has TRBV4-2 and TRBJ2-1; D is possibly TRBD1 or TRBD2 (5 bases each). The germline CDR1 and CDR2 sequences are LGHNA and YNFKEQ. The CDR3 is made up of 18 amino acids. V lost 3 bases and J lost 7, with 25 bases in between. The CDR3 coding sequence is TGTGCCAGCAGCCAGAGGGGCGCGGGCGAAAGGGTTGGGAATGAGCAGTTCTTC. Translation: CASSQRGAGERVGNEQFF.

The chain couples TRBV7-2 to TRBJ2-3; 7 bases align to TRBD2. CDR3 length equals 15 residues. Germline V gene lookup returns CDR1 SGHTA and CDR2 FQGNSA. J gave up 7 bases and V 2 bases, and 9 bases lay outside the gene matches. The CDR3: CASSLSYVGGYTQYF. CDR3 DNA sequence: TGTGCCAGCAGCTTATCTTATGTGGGGGGGTATACGCAGTATTTT.

This sequence joins TRBV29-1 and TRBJ2-1; tentative D call: TRBD2 (6 bases). The germline gives CDR1 SQVTM, CDR2 ANQGSEA. V lost 7 bases to trimming and J lost 0 bases, with 13 bases between them. The CDR3 extends over 14 amino acids. In DNA form, the CDR3 reads TGCAGCGGAAAAGGACTAAGCTCCTACAATGAGCAGTTCTTC. Translating gives CSGKGLSSYNEQFF.

This clonotype was seen more than once but under ten times. This chain connects TRBV10-2 to TRBJ2-7, with D perhaps TRBD1 or TRBD2 (5 bases each). Trimming cost V 3 bases and J 2 bases, with 11 bases left between them. Germline V gives CDR1 WSHSY, CDR2 SAAADI. The CDR3 is 14 amino acids. CDR3: CASSEPGTAYEQYF. The DNA of the CDR3 is TGCGCCAGCAGTGAACCTGGGACGGCCTACGAGCAGTACTTC.

CDR3 amino acids: CAISDRRGGPYEQYF. DNA for the CDR3: TGTGCCATCAGTGACAGGAGAGGGGGCCCCTACGAGCAGTACTTC. The V gene is TRBV10-3, the J gene TRBJ2-7, with TRBD1 matching 7 bases. Germline V gene lookup returns CDR1 ENHRY and CDR2 SYGVKD. This CDR3 region has 15 residues. With V trimmed by 3 bases and J by 2 bases, 7 bases remained unmatched.

This clonotype was picked up a small number of times. This sequence joins TRBV27 and TRBJ2-7, with 9 nucleotides matching TRBD1. Germline trimming cut 4 bases from V and 6 bases from J; bases unmatched to any gene: 7. CDR3 size: 14 residues. In germline, CDR1 is MNHEY, CDR2 SMNVEV (reference sequence). This CDR3 reads CASSYGDRVSEQYF. The CDR3 DNA reads as TGTGCCAGCAGTTATGGGGACAGGGTCTCCGAGCAGTACTTC.

This chain links TRBV20-1 with TRBJ2-1, with 11 bases lining up with TRBD2. The germline CDR1 and CDR2 sequences are DFQATT and SNEGSKA (reference sequence). Trimming cost V 0 bases and J 4 bases; bases outside gene matches: 5. The CDR3 runs to 16 residues. The CDR3 region is CSARDPTSGAYNEQFF. The CDR3 coding sequence is TGCAGTGCTAGAGACCCGACTAGCGGGGCTTACAATGAGCAGTTCTTC.

The rearrangement links TRBV7-9 to TRBJ2-7; TRBD2 might be the D (6 bases). This CDR3 region has 15 residues. V shed 1 base and J shed 1 base, with 11 bases lying between them. Germline V gene sequence: CDR1 SEHNR, CDR2 FQNEAQ (reference sequence). CDR3 coding DNA: TGTGCCAGCAGCTTAGGACTAGTTTTTTCCTACGAGCAGTACTTC. It translates to CASSLGLVFSYEQYF.

This chain connects TRBV5-1 to TRBJ2-7; a weak D match, TRBD1 (5 bases). This CDR3 comprises 13 residues. CDR1 and CDR2 (germline): SGHRS, YFSETQ. V shed 4 bases and J shed 0 bases, with 8 bases lying between them. The CDR3 nucleotides are TGCGCCAGCAGCCACACAGGCTCCTACGAGCAGTACTTC. Its protein is CASSHTGSYEQYF.